Listed here is a single T cell receptor (beta chain). Followed longitudinally, the Seattle patients had been enrolled during active infection. Germline values: CDR1 SGHRS, CDR2 YFSETQ. The germline V and J ends were trimmed by 2 bases and 4 bases, with 7 bases remaining between them. The length of the CDR3 is 13 residues. Methods used by the authors: Reference gene primers were amplified, and this amplification served to estimate nucleated cell counts. The table came from immunoSEQ multiplex PCR; TCRdb's copy has only in-frame clones and leaves some out. V and J calls plus clone size are reproduced from that table; the DNA served to infer D and trimming. The sample lists tens of thousands of clones, 75% to 90% seen once, with approximately 20% in the top ten. The sample comes from a study of blood T cell repertoires in COVID-19.

The gene calls are TRBV5-1 and TRBJ1-5; D possibly corresponds to TRBD1 (5 bases). This receptor was taken from a woman in her sixties with COVID-19, enrolled during active disease. The specimen was peripheral blood. The DNA of the CDR3 is TGCGCCAGCAGCTTAGGACAAAATCAGCCCCAGCATTTT. It codes for CASSLGQNQPQHF.